This T cell receptor beta chain was observed in a study of cytomegalovirus exposure and HLA in healthy donors. Both 60 Vbeta primers and 13 Jbeta primers went into the PCR. Assay: immunoSEQ multiplex PCR; the TCRdb copy retains only in-frame clones and omits some. The table records roughly 60,000 clones, around 82% of them present only once. Trimming took 0 bases from V and 5 from J; bases not matched to a gene: 11. Germline V gene lookup returns CDR1 SNHLY and CDR2 FYNNEI. The CDR3 is made up of 18 amino acids. The V gene is TRBV2, the J gene TRBJ1-1, with TRBD1 matching 11 bases. This sequence originates from a female donor in good health and CMV-seronegative. Specimen: PBMCs. The CDR3 DNA is TGTGCCAGCAGTGAAGCCCCCGGGACAGGGGGGGTTTTGACTGAAGCTTTCTTT. Its translation is CASSEAPGTGGVLTEAFF.